What follows are 13 T cell receptor beta chains derived from one specimen sequenced in a study of radiotherapy plus CTLA-4 blockade in lung cancer. Method: immunoSEQ multiplex PCR; TCRdb's copy keeps in-frame clones and lacks some. The sample comprises 70,000 to 85,000 clones, over 65% of which are singletons, and more than 7.5% rests with the top ten. This specimen consisted of peripheral blood, obtained from a patient treated with radiotherapy plus ipilimumab. The receptor source for this set is a human donor with non-small cell lung cancer whose response to radiotherapy plus ipilimumab could not be evaluated.

The J gene is TRBJ1-3, the V gene TRBV5-4; TRBD1 is a possible D gene (6 bases). The germline V and J ends were trimmed by 1 base and 2 bases, with 13 bases remaining between them. This CDR3 contains 16 residues. CDR1 SGHNT and CDR2 YYREEE come from the germline V gene (reference sequence). The CDR3 sequence is CASSLTSGTTGNTIYF. DNA of the CDR3: TGTGCCAGCAGCTTGACGTCAGGGACAACTGGAAACACCATATATTTT.

This clone was seen once. This chain uses TRBV6-1 with TRBJ2-2, with D maybe TRBD2 (7 bases). Germline CDR1 and CDR2: MNHNS and SASEGT. The V end lost 8 bases, the J end lost 2 bases, and 12 bases lay between the germline ends. The CDR3 is 14 amino acids. Here the CDR3 reads CASGRGGNTGELFF. CDR3 bases: TGTGCCAGCGGGAGGGGGGGTAACACCGGGGAGCTGTTTTTT.

This rearrangement joins TRBV6-5 to TRBJ2-3; D remains ambiguous. CDR3 length equals 13 residues. The V and J ends lost 5 bases and 1 base respectively, with 7 bases between them. Germline-derived CDR1 and CDR2 are MNHEY and SVGAGI. The CDR3 here is CASSRRGTDTQYF. The CDR3 DNA reads TGTGCCAGCAGTCGGAGAGGCACAGATACGCAGTATTTT.

J is TRBJ1-2 and V is TRBV28; D is perhaps TRBD1 (6 bases). V was trimmed by 3 bases and J by 5 bases, leaving 13 bases between them. Per germline, CDR1 MDHEN and CDR2 SYDVKM. The CDR3 is 14 amino acids. The CDR3 loop is CASSFPGATYGYTF. CDR3 nucleotides: TGTGCCAGCAGTTTCCCAGGGGCCACTTATGGCTACACCTTC.

The chain recombines TRBV5-5 with TRBJ1-5; a possible D gene is TRBD1 (5 bases). Trimming left V 0 bases short and J 6 bases short, with 13 bases between. Germline V gene lookup returns CDR1 SGHKS and CDR2 YYEKEE (reference sequence). The CDR3 runs to 15 residues. The CDR3 loop reads CASSLVSGGGQPQHF. The CDR3 nucleotides are TGTGCCAGCAGCTTGGTAAGCGGGGGGGGTCAGCCCCAGCATTTT.

The rearrangement uses TRBV5-1 and TRBJ1-2, with 11 bases lining up with TRBD1. Germline CDR1 is SGHRS and CDR2 is YFSETQ. The CDR3 loop spans 16 amino acids. Germline trimming cut 3 bases from V and 8 bases from J; bases unmatched to any gene: 12. The CDR3 DNA is TGCGCCAGCAGCTCTTGGACAGGGGGCGCCTCTCGGGGCTACACCTTC. Translating it yields CASSSWTGGASRGYTF.

The J gene is TRBJ1-2, the V gene TRBV2; TRBD1 might be the D (6 bases). This CDR3 has 13 amino acids. Trimming cost V 8 bases and J 0 bases, with 10 bases left between them. Germline-derived CDR1 and CDR2 are SNHLY and FYNNEI. CDR3 region: CASGEGANYGYTF. The CDR3 DNA reads TGTGCCAGCGGGGAGGGGGCTAACTATGGCTACACCTTC.

This chain joins TRBV9 and TRBJ2-3; D may be TRBD2 (6 bases). In germline, CDR1 is SGDLS, CDR2 YYNGEE. V was clipped by 3 bases and J by 3 bases, with 17 bases between them. There are 16 residues in the CDR3. The DNA of the CDR3 is TGTGCCAGCAGCGAGGGACTTCCAAGTCAAACAGATACGCAGTATTTT. Encoded protein: CASSEGLPSQTDTQYF.

This chain links TRBV12-2 with TRBJ2-6; TRBD1 was called by the table and not checked on the DNA. TRBV12-2 is a documented pseudogene. This CDR3 contains 20 residues. The CDR3 loop is CASRLAGAQGVPSGANVLTF. The CDR3, as DNA: TGTGCAAGTCGCTTAGCGGGGGCGCAAGGTGTCCCTTCTGGGGCCAACGTCCTGACTTTC.

This chain uses TRBV29-1 with TRBJ2-7, with D possibly TRBD1 on 7 matching bases. The germline V gene has CDR1 SQVTM and CDR2 ANQGSEA. Trimming pared 1 base from V and 5 bases from J, leaving 12 bases between. The CDR3 has 13 amino acids. The DNA for the CDR3 is TGCAGCGTTGAAGGACAGGGACTGAACGAGCAGTACTTC. The encoded protein is CSVEGQGLNEQYF.

This clone was seen more than once but under ten times. V gene TRBV11-2 combines with J gene TRBJ2-1, with 7 positions matching TRBD2. Per germline, CDR1 SGHAT and CDR2 FQNNGV. With 3 bases clipped from V and 6 bases from J, the junction kept 2 bases outside the gene matches. The CDR3 length is 13 residues. CDR3 nucleotide sequence: TGTGCCAGCAGCTTTGGGGGGGTCAATGAGCAGTTCTTC. Protein: CASSFGGVNEQFF.

This sequence joins TRBV7-6 and TRBJ1-5; D is unclear. This CDR3 region has 16 residues. Trimming took off 0 bases at V and 3 bases at J, with 12 bases between the two ends. Looked up from germline, CDR1 is SGHVS and CDR2 is FNYEAQ. The CDR3 protein is CASSLAPMQFNQPQHF. Here the CDR3 DNA reads TGTGCCAGCAGCTTAGCGCCGATGCAGTTCAATCAGCCCCAGCATTTT. The whole variable domain, remainder taken from reference TRBV7-6 and TRBJ1-5, is GAGVSQSPRYKVTKRGQDVALRCDPISGHVSLYWYRQALGQGPEFLTYFNYEAQQDKSGLPNDRFSAERPEGSISTLTIQRTEQRDSAMYRCASSLAPMQFNQPQHFGDGTRLSIL.

This chain uses TRBV2 with TRBJ2-7; TRBD1 agrees at 9 bases. V lost 6 bases to trimming and J lost 1 base; unmatched junction nucleotides: 4. Looked up from germline, CDR1 is SNHLY and CDR2 is FYNNEI. CDR3 length equals 14 residues. The CDR3 protein is CASSSDRGSYEQYF. In nucleotides, the CDR3 is TGTGCCAGCAGCTCGGACAGGGGTTCCTACGAGCAGTACTTC.